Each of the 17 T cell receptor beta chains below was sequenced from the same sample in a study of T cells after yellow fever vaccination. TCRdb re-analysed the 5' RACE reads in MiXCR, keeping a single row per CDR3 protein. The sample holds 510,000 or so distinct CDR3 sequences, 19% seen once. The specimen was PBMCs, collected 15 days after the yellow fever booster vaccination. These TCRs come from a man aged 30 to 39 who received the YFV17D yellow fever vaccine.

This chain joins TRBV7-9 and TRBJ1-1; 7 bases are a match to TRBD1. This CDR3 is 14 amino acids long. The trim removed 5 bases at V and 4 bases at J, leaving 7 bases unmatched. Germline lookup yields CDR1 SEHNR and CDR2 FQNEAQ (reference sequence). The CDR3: CASSMAGGSTEAFF. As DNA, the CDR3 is TGTGCCAGCAGCATGGCAGGGGGAAGCACTGAAGCTTTCTTT.

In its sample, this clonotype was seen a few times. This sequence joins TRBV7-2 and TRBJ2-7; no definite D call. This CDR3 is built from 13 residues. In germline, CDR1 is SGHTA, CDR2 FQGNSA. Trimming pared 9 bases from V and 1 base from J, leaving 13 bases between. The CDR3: CASKLGNSYEQYF. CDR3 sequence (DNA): TGTGCCAGTAAGCTCGGCAATTCCTACGAGCAGTACTTC.

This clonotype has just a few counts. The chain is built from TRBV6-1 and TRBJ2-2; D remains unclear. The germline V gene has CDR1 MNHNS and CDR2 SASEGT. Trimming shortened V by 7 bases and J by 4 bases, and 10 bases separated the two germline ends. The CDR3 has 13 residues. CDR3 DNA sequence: TGTGCCAGCACCTCTCCCAGCACCGGGGAGCTGTTTTTT. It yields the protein CASTSPSTGELFF.

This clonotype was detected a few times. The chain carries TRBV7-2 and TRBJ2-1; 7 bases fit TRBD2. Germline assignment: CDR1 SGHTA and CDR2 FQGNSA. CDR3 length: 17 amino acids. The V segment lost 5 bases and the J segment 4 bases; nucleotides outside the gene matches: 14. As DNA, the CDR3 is TGTGCCAGCAGCCAAGGAGGTCTAGCGGCTTTTTACAATGAGCAGTTCTTC. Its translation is CASSQGGLAAFYNEQFF.

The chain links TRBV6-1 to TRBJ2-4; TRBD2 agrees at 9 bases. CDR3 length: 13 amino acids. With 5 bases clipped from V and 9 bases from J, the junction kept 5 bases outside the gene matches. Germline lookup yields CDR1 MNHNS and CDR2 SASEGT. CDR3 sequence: CASSPGLASIQYF. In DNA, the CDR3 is TGTGCCAGCAGTCCGGGACTAGCAAGCATTCAGTACTTC.

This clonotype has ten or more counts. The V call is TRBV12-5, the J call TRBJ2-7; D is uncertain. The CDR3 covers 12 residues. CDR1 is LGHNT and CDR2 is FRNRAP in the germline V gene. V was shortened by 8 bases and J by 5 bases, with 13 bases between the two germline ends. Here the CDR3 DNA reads TGTGCTAGTTTTGGTGGTCCCGACGAGCAGTACTTC. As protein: CASFGGPDEQYF. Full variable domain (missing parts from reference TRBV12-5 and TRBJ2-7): DARVTQTPRHKVTEMGQEVTMRCQPILGHNTVFWYRQTMMQGLELLAYFRNRAPLDDSGMPKDRFSAEMPDATLATLKIQPSEPRDSAVYFCASFGGPDEQYFGPGTRLTVT.

The CDR3 bases are TGTGCCAGCACCCAGACTGGGGGTTTATACGAGCAGTACTTC. Translating gives CASTQTGGLYEQYF. V and J are TRBV12-3 or TRBV12-4 and TRBJ2-7; D could derive from TRBD1 or TRBD2 (5 bases each). The CDR3 runs to 14 residues. V lost 7 bases to trimming and J lost 4 bases, with 17 bases between them.

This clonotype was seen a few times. In nucleotides, the CDR3 is TGTGCCAGCAGTACCTCTCTTTCCGAGCAGTACTTC. Protein sequence: CASSTSLSEQYF. The gene calls are TRBV6-6 and TRBJ2-7; no definite D call. This CDR3 has 12 amino acids. V lost 5 bases to trimming and J lost 6 bases, with 11 bases between them. The germline gives CDR1 MNHNY, CDR2 SVGAGI (reference sequence).

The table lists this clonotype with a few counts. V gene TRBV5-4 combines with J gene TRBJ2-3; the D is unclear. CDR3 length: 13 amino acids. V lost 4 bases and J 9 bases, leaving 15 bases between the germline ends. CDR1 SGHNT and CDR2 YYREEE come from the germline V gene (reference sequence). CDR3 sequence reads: CASSLPGPTTQYF. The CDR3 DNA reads TGTGCCAGCAGCCTTCCCGGACCCACGACGCAGTATTTT.

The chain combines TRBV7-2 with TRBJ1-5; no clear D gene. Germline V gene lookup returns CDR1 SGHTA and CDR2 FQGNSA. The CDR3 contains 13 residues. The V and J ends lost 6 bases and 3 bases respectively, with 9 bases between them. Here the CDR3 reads CASSQQSNQPQHF. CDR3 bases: TGTGCCAGCAGTCAACAATCCAATCAGCCCCAGCATTTT.

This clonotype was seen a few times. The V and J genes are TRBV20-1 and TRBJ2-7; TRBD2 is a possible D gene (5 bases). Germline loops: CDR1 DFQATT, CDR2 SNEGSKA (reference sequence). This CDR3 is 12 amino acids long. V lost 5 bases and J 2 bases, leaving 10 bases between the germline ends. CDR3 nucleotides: TGCAGTGCTGCGGGTTTGGCCTACGAGCAGTACTTC. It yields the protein CSAAGLAYEQYF.

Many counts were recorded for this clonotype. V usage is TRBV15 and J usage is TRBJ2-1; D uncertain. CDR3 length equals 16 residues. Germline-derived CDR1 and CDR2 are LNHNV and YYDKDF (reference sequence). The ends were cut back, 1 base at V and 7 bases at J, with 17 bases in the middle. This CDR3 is CATSRGGSSPGNEQFF. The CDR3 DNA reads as TGTGCCACCAGCAGAGGAGGAAGTAGTCCGGGTAATGAGCAGTTCTTC.

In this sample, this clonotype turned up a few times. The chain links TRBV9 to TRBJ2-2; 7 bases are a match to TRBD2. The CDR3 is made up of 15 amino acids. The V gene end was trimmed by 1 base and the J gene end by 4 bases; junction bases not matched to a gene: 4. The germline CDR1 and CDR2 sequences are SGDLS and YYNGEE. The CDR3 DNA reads TGTGCCAGCAGCGTATCCGGGAGGTTCACCGGGGAGCTGTTTTTT. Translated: CASSVSGRFTGELFF.

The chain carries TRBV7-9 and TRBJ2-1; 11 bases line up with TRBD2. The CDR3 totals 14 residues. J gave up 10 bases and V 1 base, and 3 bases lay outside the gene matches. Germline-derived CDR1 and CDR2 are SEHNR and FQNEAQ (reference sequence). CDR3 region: CASSLETSGIEQFF. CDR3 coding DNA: TGTGCCAGCAGCTTAGAGACTAGCGGGATAGAGCAGTTCTTC.

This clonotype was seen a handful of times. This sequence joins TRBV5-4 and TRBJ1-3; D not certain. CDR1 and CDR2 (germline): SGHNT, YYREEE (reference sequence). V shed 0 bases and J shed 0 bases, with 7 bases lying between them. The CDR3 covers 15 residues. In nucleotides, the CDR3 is TGTGCCAGCAGCTTGGACCCGCACTCTGGAAACACCATATATTTT. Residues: CASSLDPHSGNTIYF.

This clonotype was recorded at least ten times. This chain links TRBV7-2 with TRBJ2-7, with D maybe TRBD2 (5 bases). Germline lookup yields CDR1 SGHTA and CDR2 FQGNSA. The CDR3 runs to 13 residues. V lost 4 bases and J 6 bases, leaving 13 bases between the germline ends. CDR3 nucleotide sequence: TGTGCCAGCAGCTCTATTAATAGCGCCGAGCAGTACTTC. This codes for CASSSINSAEQYF. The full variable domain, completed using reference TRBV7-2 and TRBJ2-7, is GAGVSQSPSNKVTEKGKDVELRCDPISGHTALYWYRQSLGQGLEFLIYFQGNSAPDKSGLPSDRFSAERTGGSVSTLTIQRTQQEDSAVYLCASSSINSAEQYFGPGTRLTVT.

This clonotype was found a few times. The CDR3 protein is CASSQDGQGNQPQHF. In DNA form, the CDR3 reads TGTGCCAGCAGCCAAGATGGGCAGGGCAATCAGCCCCAGCATTTT. The chain has TRBV3-1 and TRBJ1-5; D ambiguous. Germline V gives CDR1 LGHDT, CDR2 YNNKEL (reference sequence). Trimming took off 0 bases at V and 2 bases at J, with 8 bases between the two ends. CDR3 length: 15 amino acids.